The 14 T cell receptor beta chains presented below share a single source sample, sequenced in a study of PD-1 blockade in classical Hodgkin lymphoma. Every patient experienced relapse after autologous stem cell transplantation, and brentuximab vedotin exposure varied. Some clones are missing from TCRdb's copy, which holds only in-frame ones; the method was immunoSEQ multiplex PCR. Among approximately 58,000 clones, around 93% were seen once, and the ten largest hold 10%. The starting material was peripheral blood mononuclear cells (PBMCs), obtained before the second cycle of nivolumab. The receptor set was obtained from a human donor with classical Hodgkin lymphoma.

The J gene is TRBJ1-4, the V gene TRBV5-5; D is undetermined. CDR1 is SGHKS, CDR2 YYEKEE, per germline (reference sequence). The CDR3 spans 15 residues. The V gene lost 2 bases and the J gene lost 0 bases, with 8 bases spanning the gap. CDR3 in amino acids: CASSFNTPTNEKLFF. CDR3 nucleotides: TGTGCCAGCAGCTTTAATACACCAACTAATGAAAAACTGTTTTTT.

The J gene is TRBJ2-7, the V gene TRBV27; D gene ambiguous. V was shortened by 0 bases and J by 1 base, with 7 bases between the two germline ends. This CDR3 has 14 residues. Germline V gene sequence: CDR1 MNHEY, CDR2 SMNVEV (reference sequence). This CDR3 reads CASSLSGFSYEQYF. CDR3 nucleotides: TGTGCCAGCAGTTTATCAGGTTTTTCCTACGAGCAGTACTTC.

The chain employs TRBV19 and TRBJ2-7, with 11 bases fitting TRBD1. The CDR3 sequence is 13 residues long. Germline CDR1 reads LNHDA; CDR2 reads SQIVND (reference sequence). J was trimmed by 5 bases and V by 6 bases; bases with no gene match: 3. CDR3 protein: CASSTGQGDEQYF. Here the CDR3 DNA reads TGTGCCAGTAGCACGGGACAGGGGGACGAGCAGTACTTC. Full variable domain (outside the CDR3, taken from reference TRBV19 and TRBJ2-7): DGGITQSPKYLFRKEGQNVTLSCEQNLNHDAMYWYRQDPGQGLRLIYYSQIVNDFQKGDIAEGYSVSREKKESFPLTVTSAQKNPTAFYLCASSTGQGDEQYFGPGTRLTVT.

The chain uses TRBV19 and TRBJ2-1; D unclear. In germline, CDR1 is LNHDA, CDR2 SQIVND (reference sequence). This CDR3 spans 13 amino acids. The ends were cut back, 3 bases at V and 12 bases at J, with 15 bases in the middle. The CDR3 spells CASSIPIVGSQFF. The CDR3 coding sequence is TGTGCCAGTAGTATCCCAATCGTAGGGTCGCAGTTCTTC.

The V gene is TRBV4-1, the J gene TRBJ2-5; 8 positions match TRBD2. V lost 0 bases to trimming and J lost 5 bases; unmatched junction nucleotides: 5. The CDR3 spans 15 residues. Looked up from germline, CDR1 is MGHRA and CDR2 is YSYEKL. The CDR3 loop reads CASSQEGLAVETQYF. CDR3 DNA sequence: TGCGCCAGCAGCCAAGAAGGACTAGCTGTGGAGACCCAGTACTTC.

V gene TRBV2 combines with J gene TRBJ2-5; TRBD1 matches at 11 bases. V was clipped by 5 bases and J by 3 bases; unmatched bases: 11. Germline CDR1 and CDR2: SNHLY and FYNNEI. The CDR3 consists of 17 residues. CDR3 DNA sequence: TGTGCCAGCAGTTTCTCCTATCGGGGACAGGGGGAAGAGACCCAGTACTTC. Amino acids: CASSFSYRGQGEETQYF. The full variable domain, in which reference TRBV2 and TRBJ2-5 provide the parts outside the CDR3, is EPEVTQTPSHQVTQMGQEVILRCVPISNHLYFYWYRQILGQKVEFLVSFYNNEISEKSEIFDDQFSVERPDGSNFTLKIRSTKLEDSAMYFCASSFSYRGQGEETQYFGPGTRLLVL.

J is TRBJ1-1 and V is TRBV6-6; D is possibly TRBD1 (5 bases). The CDR3 spans 15 residues. The germline gives CDR1 MNHNY, CDR2 SVGAGI (reference sequence). V was pared by 2 bases and J by 0 bases, with 10 bases between. CDR3 coding DNA: TGTGCCAGCAGTTACCCCCGGGGCATGAACACTGAAGCTTTCTTT. This gives the protein CASSYPRGMNTEAFF.

The chain carries TRBV7-8 and TRBJ2-5, with D possibly being TRBD1 (5 bases). The CDR3 sequence is 14 residues long. The V end was cut by 5 bases, the J end by 3 bases, with 13 bases between. The germline gives CDR1 SGHVS, CDR2 FQNEAQ. CDR3 coding DNA: TGTGCCAGCAGCGAAAGGACATTCAAAGAGACCCAGTACTTC. Protein product: CASSERTFKETQYF.

V usage is TRBV7-9 and J usage is TRBJ1-3; D is perhaps TRBD1 (6 bases). The germline V gene has CDR1 SEHNR and CDR2 FQNEAQ (reference sequence). Trimming cost V 2 bases and J 2 bases, with 10 bases left between them. The CDR3 length is 15 residues. CDR3 sequence reads: CASSLLQGPGNTIYF. CDR3 coding DNA: TGTGCCAGCAGCTTACTACAGGGCCCTGGAAACACCATATATTTT.

The rearrangement uses TRBV5-1 and TRBJ1-4; no clear D gene. CDR1 SGHRS and CDR2 YFSETQ come from the germline V gene. The CDR3 covers 12 residues. The germline V and J ends were trimmed by 5 bases and 4 bases, with 6 bases remaining between them. The chain's CDR3 is CASSSGNEKLFF. The CDR3 nucleotides are TGCGCCAGCAGTTCAGGTAATGAAAAACTGTTTTTT.

This rearrangement joins TRBV19 to TRBJ2-3; tentatively, D is TRBD2 (6 bases). CDR1 is LNHDA and CDR2 is SQIVND in the germline V gene (reference sequence). The CDR3 has 14 amino acids. Trimming stripped 9 bases from V and 4 bases from J, with 17 bases between. The chain's CDR3 is CASRREAFSDTQYF. The CDR3 coding sequence is TGTGCCAGCCGGAGGGAGGCATTTTCAGATACGCAGTATTTT.

The J gene is TRBJ1-5, the V gene TRBV19; the D gene is possibly TRBD1 (6 bases). From germline, CDR1 is LNHDA and CDR2 SQIVND (reference sequence). With 5 bases removed from V and 6 bases from J, the gap between germline ends came to 23 bases. The CDR3 length is 17 residues. CDR3 sequence: CASSSFGPQGLFQPQHF. The DNA for the CDR3 is TGTGCCAGTAGTTCCTTTGGGCCCCAGGGGCTGTTTCAGCCCCAGCATTTT.

The chain is built from TRBV10-2 and TRBJ2-7, with a possible D match to TRBD1 (5 bases). Per germline, CDR1 WSHSY and CDR2 SAAADI. Trimming took off 6 bases at V and 4 bases at J, with 7 bases between the two ends. The CDR3 length is 11 residues. The CDR3: CASRDTYEQYF. CDR3 in DNA: TGCGCCAGCAGGGACACGTACGAGCAGTACTTC.

The J gene is TRBJ1-2, the V gene TRBV15; TRBD1 is a possible D gene (5 bases). Germline CDR1 LNHNV, CDR2 YYDKDF (reference sequence). The CDR3 totals 16 residues. Trimming removed 0 bases at V and 6 bases at J, with 17 bases between. In DNA form, the CDR3 reads TGTGCCACCAGCAGAGATTACGGTTCCCAGGGCAATGGCTACACCTTC. This gives the protein CATSRDYGSQGNGYTF. Together with reference TRBV15 and TRBJ1-2, the CDR3 gives the full variable domain: DAMVIQNPRYQVTQFGKPVTLSCSQTLNHNVMYWYQQKSSQAPKLLFHYYDKDFNNEADTPDNFQSRRPNTSFCFLDIRSPGLGDTAMYLCATSRDYGSQGNGYTFGSGTRLTVV.